The sequence of this T cell receptor (beta chain) was determined in a study of blood T cell repertoires in COVID-19. On the study more broadly: PBMCs, B-cell-depleted T cells, or T cells provided the cDNA or gDNA that made up the material.

The CDR3 covers 12 residues. Germline V CDR1 and CDR2: MDHEN, SYDVKM. With 11 bases removed from V and 4 bases from J, the gap between germline ends came to 14 bases. TCRdb keeps only in-frame clones here, not all; method: immunoSEQ multiplex PCR. The table shows tens of thousands of clones, with around 87% occurring only once. This sequence was found in a man in his fifties or sixties with active COVID-19. The sample was peripheral blood. J is TRBJ1-2 and V is TRBV28, with D possibly being TRBD1 (5 bases). Here the CDR3 DNA reads TGTGCCGGCTCAGGGCGTATCTATGGCTACACCTTC. Its translation is CAGSGRIYGYTF.